This T cell receptor beta chain was sequenced in a study of somatic mutations in cytotoxic T cells in rheumatoid arthritis. CDR3 length equals 13 residues. From germline, CDR1 is MNHEY and CDR2 SVGAGI. Unmatched junction bases numbered 3, after V lost 7 bases and J lost 6 bases. Per the study methods: Concordance between patient CD8+ clones exceeding 1% and published virus-specific TCRB sequences was infrequent. Only in-frame clones appear in the TCRdb table, and some are missing; sequencing was by immunoSEQ multiplex PCR. The DNA was the basis for D and trimming; V, J and clone size are from that table. The sample holds approximately 5,100 clones; just under 80% are singletons and the top ten take around two fifths.

The sample consisted of CD8+ T cells sorted from blood. The chain joins TRBV6-5 to TRBJ2-3; 11 positions match TRBD2. The sequence derives from a man between 65 and 85 years old with rheumatoid arthritis. As DNA, the CDR3 is TGTGCCAGCAAGACTAGCGGGATGGATACGCAGTATTTT. This gives the protein CASKTSGMDTQYF.